The 22 T cell receptor beta chains given below trace back to one sample, sequenced in a study of cytomegalovirus exposure and HLA in healthy donors. Primers included in the PCR were 60 Vbeta and 13 Jbeta primers. Profiled with immunoSEQ multiplex PCR; TCRdb holds only in-frame clones, not every one. This repertoire includes over 70,000 clones. Sequencing was performed on PBMCs. These receptors were collected from a woman between 35 and 50 years old in good health and CMV-seropositive.

The chain combines TRBV4-2 with TRBJ1-4; 7 bases map to TRBD1. V lost 0 bases, J lost 5 bases, and 3 bases stayed unmatched. Germline CDR1 and CDR2: LGHNA and YNFKEQ. The CDR3 totals 15 residues. The DNA for the CDR3 is TGTGCCAGCAGCCAAGATCTGACAGGGAATGAAAAACTGTTTTTT. Protein sequence: CASSQDLTGNEKLFF.

The chain has TRBV7-9 and TRBJ1-2; the D is unclear. This CDR3 has 16 amino acids. Trimming cost V 1 base and J 6 bases, with 18 bases left between them. CDR1 and CDR2 from the germline V gene are SEHNR and FQNEAQ (reference sequence). The CDR3 region is CASSLGVQATSDGYTF. The CDR3 coding sequence is TGTGCCAGCAGCTTAGGAGTCCAGGCGACGTCGGATGGCTACACCTTC.

The genes are TRBV9 and TRBJ2-1; a possible D gene is TRBD1 (5 bases). Per the germline V gene, CDR1 is SGDLS and CDR2 is YYNGEE. The ends were cut back, 0 bases at V and 2 bases at J, with 9 bases in the middle. The length of the CDR3 is 15 residues. The CDR3 bases are TGTGCCAGCAGCGTAGGTCAGGGCCCCTACAATGAGCAGTTCTTC. Encoded protein: CASSVGQGPYNEQFF.

The gene calls are TRBV7-2 and TRBJ1-3; unclear D gene. Germline CDR1 reads SGHTA; CDR2 reads FQGNSA. This CDR3 contains 12 residues. V lost 8 bases, J lost 5 bases, and 10 bases lay in between. CDR3 loop: CASGLSRNTIYF. Written as DNA, the CDR3 is TGTGCCAGCGGTCTATCGAGAAACACCATATATTTT.

V and J are TRBV30 and TRBJ2-7, with D perhaps matching TRBD1 (5 bases). The CDR3 length is 12 residues. Trimming shortened V by 5 bases and J by 0 bases, and 8 bases separated the two germline ends. Germline CDR1 reads GTSNPN; CDR2 reads SVGIG (reference sequence). The CDR3 sequence is CAWEDSSYEQYF. The CDR3 coding sequence is TGTGCCTGGGAAGACAGCTCCTACGAGCAGTACTTC.

The chain has TRBV6-6 and TRBJ2-2, with D possibly matching TRBD1 (5 bases). The CDR3 is 13 residues long. CDR1 is MNHNY, CDR2 SVGAGI, per germline (reference sequence). V was clipped by 2 bases and J by 7 bases, with 8 bases between them. CDR3 amino acids: CASSYTGSGELFF. In DNA form, the CDR3 reads TGTGCCAGCAGTTACACAGGCAGCGGGGAGCTGTTTTTT.

The rearrangement uses TRBV5-1 and TRBJ2-3, with 10 bases matching TRBD2. The CDR3 covers 15 residues. Germline CDR1 is SGHRS and CDR2 is YFSETQ. V lost 2 bases and J lost 2; bases outside the gene matches: 2. The CDR3 DNA reads as TGCGCCAGCAGCTTTAGCGGGGGGTCCACAGATACGCAGTATTTT. This gives the protein CASSFSGGSTDTQYF.

V gene TRBV29-1 combines with J gene TRBJ1-1; the D gene is possibly TRBD1 (6 bases). CDR3 length equals 13 residues. Germline loops: CDR1 SQVTM, CDR2 ANQGSEA. V was cut by 3 bases and J by 4 bases, with 12 bases left in between. CDR3 residues: CSVEGGGRTEAFF. The CDR3 DNA follows: TGCAGCGTTGAGGGAGGGGGGCGCACTGAAGCTTTCTTT.

The chain is built from TRBV19 and TRBJ1-5; D might be TRBD1 (5 bases). V gave up 4 bases and J gave up 7 bases, with 8 bases separating them. Germline-derived CDR1 and CDR2 are LNHDA and SQIVND (reference sequence). The CDR3 has 12 amino acids. The DNA for the CDR3 is TGTGCCAGTAGTACCGCAGGGCAGCCCCAGCATTTT. Protein product: CASSTAGQPQHF.

The CDR3 DNA follows: TGTGCCAGCAGCCGTAGTACAGTAGTAGATGGCTACACCTTC. Translating it yields CASSRSTVVDGYTF. The chain links TRBV7-8 to TRBJ1-2; D call uncertain. V shed 5 bases and J shed 6 bases, with 16 bases lying between them. Germline CDR1 reads SGHVS; CDR2 reads FQNEAQ. This CDR3 spans 14 amino acids.

The chain joins TRBV7-9 to TRBJ2-1; TRBD2 matches 10 bases. Trimming removed 1 base from V and 6 bases from J; junction bases left unmatched: 3. Germline V gene lookup returns CDR1 SEHNR and CDR2 FQNEAQ (reference sequence). The CDR3 contains 15 residues. The CDR3 DNA reads TGTGCCAGCAGCTTAGTACTAGCGGGGCTCAATGAGCAGTTCTTC. It translates to CASSLVLAGLNEQFF.

The chain has TRBV2 and TRBJ2-2, with 8 bases identical to TRBD2. V shed 9 bases, J shed 0 bases, and the junction held 6 bases outside the gene matches. Germline CDR1 is SNHLY and CDR2 is FYNNEI. The CDR3 consists of 15 residues. This CDR3 reads CARTPGGANTGELFF. For the CDR3, the DNA is TGTGCCAGAACGCCCGGGGGGGCGAACACCGGGGAGCTGTTTTTT.

The chain is built from TRBV2 and TRBJ2-4; D not certain. This CDR3 is 11 amino acids long. V dropped 8 bases and J dropped 9 bases, with 11 bases sitting between them. Germline lookup yields CDR1 SNHLY and CDR2 FYNNEI. CDR3 sequence reads: CASAKEVIQYF. The CDR3 DNA reads TGTGCCAGCGCCAAAGAGGTCATTCAGTACTTC. The entire variable domain, with the rest obtained from reference TRBV2 and TRBJ2-4, is as follows: EPEVTQTPSHQVTQMGQEVILRCVPISNHLYFYWYRQILGQKVEFLVSFYNNEISEKSEIFDDQFSVERPDGSNFTLKIRSTKLEDSAMYFCASAKEVIQYFGAGTRLSVL.

The chain combines TRBV27 with TRBJ2-3; D is undetermined. Germline V lookup: CDR1 MNHEY, CDR2 SMNVEV (reference sequence). V lost 4 bases to trimming and J lost 4 bases, with 9 bases between them. The CDR3 is 13 residues long. The DNA for the CDR3 is TGTGCCAGCAGTTCATCCCCTCCAGATACGCAGTATTTT. It yields the protein CASSSSPPDTQYF.

As regards this clone: One junction end disagrees with the germline gene, perhaps due to a read error. The chain is built from TRBV2 and TRBJ1-5, with a weak D call TRBD1 (5 bases). Germline assignment: CDR1 SNHLY and CDR2 FYNNEI. This CDR3 region has 14 residues. CDR3 amino acids: CASSVDTGLVRIFF. CDR3 nucleotide sequence: TGTGCCAGCAGTGTGGACACTGGCCTGGTACGGATTTTTTTT.

The chain links TRBV7-6 to TRBJ2-7; 8 bases fit TRBD1. Per germline, CDR1 SGHVS and CDR2 FNYEAQ. V dropped 5 bases and J dropped 7; count of bases not matched to a gene: 10. The CDR3 totals 14 residues. The CDR3 sequence: CASSTRQGLYEQYF. CDR3 sequence (DNA): TGTGCCAGCAGCACTAGACAGGGGCTTTATGAGCAGTACTTC.

The chain employs TRBV19 and TRBJ2-2; the match to TRBD1 covers 9 bases. The germline CDR1 and CDR2 sequences are LNHDA and SQIVND (reference sequence). The CDR3 covers 15 residues. The DNA of the CDR3 is TGTGCGGTACCTGGGACAGGGACACACACCGGGGAGCTGTTTTTT. As protein: CAVPGTGTHTGELFF.

The CDR3 loop is CASSGGRGEAFF. CDR3 sequence (DNA): TGTGCCAGCAGTGGGGGGAGGGGGGAGGCTTTCTTT. The chain couples TRBV6-1 to TRBJ1-1, with a possible D match to TRBD1 (6 bases). The CDR3 has 12 amino acids. V lost 4 bases and J lost 11, with 14 bases in between. The germline V gene encodes CDR1 MNHNS and CDR2 SASEGT.

The chain combines TRBV2 with TRBJ2-2; 10 nucleotides line up with TRBD2. The length of the CDR3 is 17 residues. Germline V gene sequence: CDR1 SNHLY, CDR2 FYNNEI. Trimming at V came to 4 bases and at J to 5 bases, leaving 10 bases not matched to a gene. The CDR3 nucleotides read TGTGCCAGCAGTGCGGGAGCGGGAGGGCCGGGGACCGGGGAGCTGTTTTTT. The encoded protein is CASSAGAGGPGTGELFF.

The V call is TRBV6-5, the J call TRBJ2-7; 8 bases agree with TRBD1. Germline CDR1 MNHEY, CDR2 SVGAGI. The CDR3 is 12 amino acids. J gave up 6 bases and V 11 bases, and 9 bases lay outside the gene matches. Here the CDR3 reads CAARDRLLEQYF. As DNA, the CDR3 is TGTGCCGCTCGGGACAGGCTCCTCGAGCAGTACTTC.

The chain carries TRBV4-1 and TRBJ2-5; perhaps TRBD2 as D (6 bases). The V end was cut by 4 bases, the J end by 5 bases, with 14 bases between. Germline-derived CDR1 and CDR2 are MGHRA and YSYEKL. The CDR3 runs 14 residues. DNA for the CDR3: TGCGCCAGCAGCCCGTTACTAGCCCGGGAGACCCAGTACTTC. It yields the protein CASSPLLARETQYF.

The chain carries TRBV2 and TRBJ2-3, with D tentatively TRBD1 (6 bases). Germline V gene sequence: CDR1 SNHLY, CDR2 FYNNEI. Trimming took 6 bases from V and 1 from J, leaving 11 bases between them. The CDR3 extends over 14 amino acids. The CDR3 sequence: CASRSRGGTDTQYF. The CDR3 DNA follows: TGTGCCAGCAGGAGCAGGGGAGGCACAGATACGCAGTATTTT.